Described below is a single T cell receptor beta chain sequence and its context. The sample belongs to a study of early T cells in non-severe SARS-CoV-2 infection. MiXCR was run by TCRdb on the 5' RACE reads, yielding one entry per CDR3 protein. The profile shows roughly 80,000 distinct CDR3 sequences, about 16% of them singletons. The origin of this receptor is an adult who was a healthcare worker with PCR-confirmed SARS-CoV-2 infection or an uninfected control (not recorded which). The specimen sequenced was whole blood.

CDR3 residues: CASSSQPLSGGDTQYF. CDR3 DNA sequence: TGTGCCAGCAGCTCGCAACCCCTGAGCGGCGGTGATACGCAGTATTTT. J is TRBJ2-3 and V is TRBV7-2, with TRBD2 as a possible D gene (5 bases). Between the trimmed V and J ends, which lost 4 bases and 6 bases, there was a span of 20 bases. The germline V gene has CDR1 SGHTA and CDR2 FQGNSA. The CDR3 length is 16 residues.